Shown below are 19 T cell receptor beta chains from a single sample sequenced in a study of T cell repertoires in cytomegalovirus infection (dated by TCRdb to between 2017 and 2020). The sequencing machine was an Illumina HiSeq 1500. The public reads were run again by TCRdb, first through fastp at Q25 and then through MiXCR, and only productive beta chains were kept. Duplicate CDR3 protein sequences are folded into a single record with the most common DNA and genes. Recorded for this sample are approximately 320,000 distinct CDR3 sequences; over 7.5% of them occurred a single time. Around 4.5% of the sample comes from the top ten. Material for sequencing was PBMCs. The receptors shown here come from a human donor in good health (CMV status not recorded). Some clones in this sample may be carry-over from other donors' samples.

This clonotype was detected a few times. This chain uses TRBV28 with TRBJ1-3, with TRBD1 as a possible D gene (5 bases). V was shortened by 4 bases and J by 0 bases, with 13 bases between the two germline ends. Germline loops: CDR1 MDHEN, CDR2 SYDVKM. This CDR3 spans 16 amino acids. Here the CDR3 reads CASSSHPTGSGNTIYF. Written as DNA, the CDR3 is TGTGCCAGCAGTTCCCACCCAACAGGCTCTGGAAACACCATATATTTT.

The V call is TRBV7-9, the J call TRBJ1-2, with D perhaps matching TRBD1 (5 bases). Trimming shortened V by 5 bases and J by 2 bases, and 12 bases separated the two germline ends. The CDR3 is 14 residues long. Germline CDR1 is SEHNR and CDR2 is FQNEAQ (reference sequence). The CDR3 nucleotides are TGTGCCAGCAGCCCTCCGGGGGGAAACTATGGCTACACCTTC. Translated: CASSPPGGNYGYTF.

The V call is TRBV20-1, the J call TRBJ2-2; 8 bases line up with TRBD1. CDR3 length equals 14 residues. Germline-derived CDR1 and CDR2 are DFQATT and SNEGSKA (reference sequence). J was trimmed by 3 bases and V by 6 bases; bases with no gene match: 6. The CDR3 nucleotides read TGCAGTGCGCTCCGGGACAGGCACACCGGGGAGCTGTTTTTT. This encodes CSALRDRHTGELFF.

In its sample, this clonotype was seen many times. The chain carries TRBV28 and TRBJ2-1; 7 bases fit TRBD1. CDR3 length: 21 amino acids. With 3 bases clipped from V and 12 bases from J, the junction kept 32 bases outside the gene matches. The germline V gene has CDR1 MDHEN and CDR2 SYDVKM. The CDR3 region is CASSLSLKGTVSNDPPRRQFF. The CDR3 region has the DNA TGTGCCAGCAGTTTGAGTTTGAAGGGGACAGTAAGCAATGACCCCCCTCGAAGGCAGTTCTTC.

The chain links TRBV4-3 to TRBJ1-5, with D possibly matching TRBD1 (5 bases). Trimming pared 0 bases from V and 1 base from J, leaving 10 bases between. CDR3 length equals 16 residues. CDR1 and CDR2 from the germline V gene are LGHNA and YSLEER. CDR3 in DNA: TGCGCCAGCAGCCAAGACAGGGTATGGAGCAATCAGCCCCAGCATTTT. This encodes CASSQDRVWSNQPQHF.

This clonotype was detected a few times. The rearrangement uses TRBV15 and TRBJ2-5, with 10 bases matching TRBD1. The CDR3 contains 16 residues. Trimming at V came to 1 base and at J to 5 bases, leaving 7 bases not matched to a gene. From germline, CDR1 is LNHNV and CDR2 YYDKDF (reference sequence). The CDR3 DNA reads TGTGCCACCAGCAGAGGTCCCGGGACAGGGGAGGAGACCCAGTACTTC. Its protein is CATSRGPGTGEETQYF.

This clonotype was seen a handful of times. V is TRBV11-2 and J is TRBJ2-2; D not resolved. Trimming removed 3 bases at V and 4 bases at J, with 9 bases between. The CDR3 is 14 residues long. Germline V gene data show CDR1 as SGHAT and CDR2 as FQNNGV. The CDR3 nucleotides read TGTGCCAGCAGCTTGGTTACTCGCACCGGGGAGCTGTTTTTT. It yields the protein CASSLVTRTGELFF.

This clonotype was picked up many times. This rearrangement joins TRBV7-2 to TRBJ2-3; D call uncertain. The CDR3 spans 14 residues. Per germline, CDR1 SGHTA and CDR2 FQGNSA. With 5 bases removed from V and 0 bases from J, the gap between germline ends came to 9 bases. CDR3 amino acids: CASSTSASTDTQYF. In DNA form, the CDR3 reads TGTGCCAGCAGCACAAGTGCTAGCACAGATACGCAGTATTTT.

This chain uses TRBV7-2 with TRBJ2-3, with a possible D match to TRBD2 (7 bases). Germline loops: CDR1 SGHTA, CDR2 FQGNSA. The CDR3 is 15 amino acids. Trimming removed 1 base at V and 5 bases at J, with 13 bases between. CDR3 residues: CASSLGGGPRDTQYF. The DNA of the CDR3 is TGTGCCAGCAGCTTAGGGGGGGGGCCACGAGATACGCAGTATTTT. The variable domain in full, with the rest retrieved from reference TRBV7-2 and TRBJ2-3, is GAGVSQSPSNKVTEKGKDVELRCDPISGHTALYWYRQSLGQGLEFLIYFQGNSAPDKSGLPSDRFSAERTGGSVSTLTIQRTQQEDSAVYLCASSLGGGPRDTQYFGPGTRLTVL.

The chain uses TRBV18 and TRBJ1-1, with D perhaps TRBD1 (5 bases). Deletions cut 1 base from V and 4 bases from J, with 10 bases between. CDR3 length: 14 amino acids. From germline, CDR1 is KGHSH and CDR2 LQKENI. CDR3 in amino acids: CASSPLSGGTEAFF. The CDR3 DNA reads TGTGCCAGCTCACCACTGTCCGGGGGCACTGAAGCTTTCTTT.

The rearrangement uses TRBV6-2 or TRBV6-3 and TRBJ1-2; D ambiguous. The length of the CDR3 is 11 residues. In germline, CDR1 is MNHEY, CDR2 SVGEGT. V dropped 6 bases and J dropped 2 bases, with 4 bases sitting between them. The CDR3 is CASRENYGYTF. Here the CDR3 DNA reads TGTGCCAGCAGGGAGAACTATGGCTACACCTTC.

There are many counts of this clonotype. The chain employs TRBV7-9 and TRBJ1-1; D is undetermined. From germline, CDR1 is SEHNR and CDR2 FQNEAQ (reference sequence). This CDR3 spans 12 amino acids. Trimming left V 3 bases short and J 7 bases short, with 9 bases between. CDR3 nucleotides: TGTGCCAGCAGCTTGGGTATCGGTGAAGCTTTCTTT. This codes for CASSLGIGEAFF.

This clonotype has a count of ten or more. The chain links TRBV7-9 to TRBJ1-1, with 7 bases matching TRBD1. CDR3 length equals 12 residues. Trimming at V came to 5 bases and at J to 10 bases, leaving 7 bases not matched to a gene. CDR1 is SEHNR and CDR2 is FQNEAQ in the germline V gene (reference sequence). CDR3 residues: CASSPPGGGAFF. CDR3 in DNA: TGTGCCAGCAGCCCACCAGGGGGGGGAGCTTTCTTT.

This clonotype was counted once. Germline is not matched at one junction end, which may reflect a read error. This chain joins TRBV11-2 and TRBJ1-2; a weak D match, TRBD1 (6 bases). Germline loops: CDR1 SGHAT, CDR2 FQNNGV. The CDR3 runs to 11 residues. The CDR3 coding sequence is TGTGCCAGCAGCTTAAAGAGCCGGGGACACTTC. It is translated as CASSLKSRGHF.

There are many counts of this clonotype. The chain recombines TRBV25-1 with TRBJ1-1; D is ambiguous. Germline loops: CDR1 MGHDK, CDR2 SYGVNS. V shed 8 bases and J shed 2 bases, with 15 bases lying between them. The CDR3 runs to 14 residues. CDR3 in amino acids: CASHGPGSNTEAFF. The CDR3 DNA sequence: TGTGCCAGCCACGGGCCGGGGTCCAACACTGAAGCTTTCTTT.

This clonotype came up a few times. Here the CDR3 DNA reads TGTGCCAGCAGTGTGGCCCTTCACAATGAGCAGTTCTTC. Translation gives CASSVALHNEQFF. This chain connects TRBV6-2 or TRBV6-3 to TRBJ2-1; D is uncertain. The CDR3 contains 13 residues. Germline CDR1 reads MNHEY; CDR2 reads SVGEGT. Trimming cost V 5 bases and J 5 bases, with 10 bases left between them.

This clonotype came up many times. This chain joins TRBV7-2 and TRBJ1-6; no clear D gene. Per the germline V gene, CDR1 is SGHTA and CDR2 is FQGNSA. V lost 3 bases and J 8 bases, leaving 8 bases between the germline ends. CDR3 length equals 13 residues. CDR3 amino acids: CASSFARDSPLHF. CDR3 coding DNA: TGTGCCAGCAGCTTTGCTAGGGATTCACCCCTCCACTTT.

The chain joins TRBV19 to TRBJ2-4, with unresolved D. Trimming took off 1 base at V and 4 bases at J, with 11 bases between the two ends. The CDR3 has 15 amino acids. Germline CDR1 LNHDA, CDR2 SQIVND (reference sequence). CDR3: CASSIGRWAKNIQYF. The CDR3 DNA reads TGTGCCAGTAGTATAGGTCGCTGGGCAAAAAACATTCAGTACTTC.

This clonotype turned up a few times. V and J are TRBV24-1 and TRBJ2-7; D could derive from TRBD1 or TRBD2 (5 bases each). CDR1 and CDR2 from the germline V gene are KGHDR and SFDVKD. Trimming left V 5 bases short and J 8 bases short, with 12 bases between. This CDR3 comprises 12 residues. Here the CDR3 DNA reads TGTGCCACCAGTGCCACCCCGGGACAGCAGTACTTC. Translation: CATSATPGQQYF.